A single sample gave rise to the 21 T cell receptor beta chains below, sequenced in a study of CDR3 diversity in severe acne (dated by TCRdb to between 2017 and 2020). Receptor libraries were prepared by PCR. The instrument given in TCRdb is Illumina HiSeq 2000. TCRdb applied fastp at Q25 and MiXCR to the public reads, then kept only in-frame beta chains. Rows are unified per CDR3 protein, each entry keeping the most common DNA and genes. Within this sample are about 76,000 distinct CDR3 sequences, with 45% to 55% of them counted one time only. Of the sample, roughly an eighth falls within the top ten clones. Sequenced: blood. These receptor sequences come from a male donor in good health, without acne.

The V and J genes are TRBV20-1 and TRBJ2-5; the match to TRBD1 covers 9 bases. The CDR3 is made up of 12 amino acids. The germline gives CDR1 DFQATT, CDR2 SNEGSKA (reference sequence). V was clipped by 4 bases and J by 5 bases; unmatched bases: 2. CDR3 protein: CSATTGGETQYF. CDR3 nucleotide sequence: TGCAGTGCTACGACAGGGGGGGAGACCCAGTACTTC.

The table lists this clonotype with many counts. This chain joins TRBV19 and TRBJ1-1; D not certain. This CDR3 has 15 residues. Trimming stripped 6 bases from V and 1 base from J, with 15 bases between. Germline CDR1 and CDR2: LNHDA and SQIVND (reference sequence). CDR3 residues: CASSEVGPTNTEAFF. The CDR3 DNA is TGTGCCAGTAGCGAGGTCGGCCCGACGAACACTGAAGCTTTCTTT.

CDR3 sequence: CASASPGDGYEQYF. The CDR3 nucleotides are TGTGCCAGCGCTAGCCCAGGGGACGGGTACGAGCAGTACTTC. This chain joins TRBV7-6 and TRBJ2-7; perhaps TRBD1 as D (6 bases). Trimming pared 8 bases from V and 4 bases from J, leaving 18 bases between. The CDR3 is 14 amino acids. Germline V gene lookup returns CDR1 SGHVS and CDR2 FNYEAQ.

V and J are TRBV5-6 and TRBJ2-5; tentative D call: TRBD1 (5 bases). CDR1 is SGHDT, CDR2 YYEEEE, per germline. This CDR3 contains 14 residues. Trimming pared 2 bases from V and 2 bases from J, leaving 10 bases between. CDR3 sequence: CASSFVGAQETQYF. The CDR3 nucleotides read TGTGCCAGCAGCTTTGTAGGGGCGCAAGAGACCCAGTACTTC.

The chain recombines TRBV29-1 with TRBJ2-7; a weak D match, TRBD1 (6 bases). Germline V gene sequence: CDR1 SQVTM, CDR2 ANQGSEA. Between the trimmed V and J ends, which lost 1 base and 3 bases, there was a span of 10 bases. The CDR3 sequence is 13 residues long. The CDR3 DNA follows: TGCAGCGTTGAAGTCACAGGGAGCTACGAGCAGTACTTC. This gives the protein CSVEVTGSYEQYF.

This clonotype has just one count. The rearrangement links TRBV7-8 to TRBJ2-2, with a weak D call TRBD2 (5 bases). Germline CDR1 reads SGHVS; CDR2 reads FQNEAQ. Trimming removed 5 bases at V and 0 bases at J, with 16 bases between. This CDR3 region has 17 residues. DNA of the CDR3: TGTGCCAGCAGCCGGGAACTTGTAGCGACGAACACCGGGGAGCTGTTTTTT. Translating gives CASSRELVATNTGELFF.

The V and J genes are TRBV2 and TRBJ1-2, with D perhaps TRBD1 (5 bases). Trimming removed 2 bases from V and 3 bases from J, with 10 bases in between. Germline CDR1 is SNHLY and CDR2 is FYNNEI. This CDR3 contains 14 residues. The CDR3 nucleotides are TGTGCCAGCAGTGAAAGGGACCGCTACTATGGCTACACCTTC. Its protein is CASSERDRYYGYTF. Supplemented by reference TRBV2 and TRBJ1-2, the full variable domain reads EPEVTQTPSHQVTQMGQEVILRCVPISNHLYFYWYRQILGQKVEFLVSFYNNEISEKSEIFDDQFSVERPDGSNFTLKIRSTKLEDSAMYFCASSERDRYYGYTFGSGTRLTVV.

DNA of the CDR3: TGTGCCACCAGTGCTAGGCTTCAGGGGCGCAAAAAAGAGACCCAGTACTTC. Translation gives CATSARLQGRKKETQYF. The chain uses TRBV24-1 and TRBJ2-5; weak D call: TRBD1 (6 bases). The CDR3 has 17 amino acids. CDR1 and CDR2 from the germline V gene are KGHDR and SFDVKD. V was pared by 5 bases and J by 3 bases, with 21 bases between.

Within the sample, this clonotype is medium-sized (0.01 to 0.1%). This chain uses TRBV7-8 with TRBJ2-1; D possibly matches TRBD1 or TRBD2 (5 bases each). Germline CDR1 is SGHVS and CDR2 is FQNEAQ. The germline V and J ends were trimmed by 0 bases and 0 bases, with 12 bases remaining between them. The CDR3 contains 17 residues. CDR3 nucleotide sequence: TGTGCCAGCAGCTTAGCGGGGACGGGGCCCTCCTACAATGAGCAGTTCTTC. It specifies CASSLAGTGPSYNEQFF.

This sequence joins TRBV28 and TRBJ2-3; D is possibly TRBD2 (5 bases). Between the trimmed V and J ends, which lost 2 bases and 10 bases, there was a span of 25 bases. This CDR3 comprises 17 residues. CDR1 is MDHEN, CDR2 SYDVKM, per germline. The CDR3 DNA follows: TGTGCCAGCAGTTTACCCCCCTCCATGCCAGTGGAGGATGCGCAGTATTTT. Its protein product is CASSLPPSMPVEDAQYF.

V gene TRBV12-5 combines with J gene TRBJ2-7, with D possibly TRBD2 on 5 matching bases. Germline assignment: CDR1 LGHNT and CDR2 FRNRAP. The CDR3 contains 15 residues. Trimming removed 2 bases from V and 2 bases from J, with 13 bases in between. The CDR3 here is CASGLNEGIAYEQYF. The DNA for the CDR3 is TGTGCTAGTGGTTTGAATGAGGGCATTGCCTACGAGCAGTACTTC.

This clonotype was counted ten times or more. CDR3 nucleotides: TGTGCCAGCATCACGGGACCGGGCTACGAGCAGTACTTC. It encodes CASITGPGYEQYF. V and J are TRBV28 and TRBJ2-7; either TRBD1 or TRBD2 may supply D (5 bases each). The germline gives CDR1 MDHEN, CDR2 SYDVKM. V lost 7 bases and J 3 bases, leaving 13 bases between the germline ends. The CDR3 has 13 amino acids.

This clonotype was counted many times. V is TRBV6-1 and J is TRBJ1-2; D perhaps matches TRBD1 (5 bases). Germline V gene lookup returns CDR1 MNHNS and CDR2 SASEGT. The CDR3 is made up of 14 amino acids. Trimming removed 2 bases from V and 0 bases from J, with 7 bases in between. In nucleotides, the CDR3 is TGTGCCAGCAGTGAACCAGGGCCTAACTATGGCTACACCTTC. This codes for CASSEPGPNYGYTF.

At least ten counts were recorded for this clonotype. V and J are TRBV25-1 and TRBJ2-7; D is undetermined. The ends were cut back, 3 bases at V and 1 base at J, with 7 bases in the middle. CDR3 length: 13 amino acids. The V gene's germline CDR1 is MGHDK and CDR2 SYGVNS. CDR3 amino acids: CASSEYSSYEQYF. The CDR3, as DNA: TGTGCCAGCAGTGAGTACAGTTCCTACGAGCAGTACTTC.

The rearrangement uses TRBV25-1 and TRBJ2-3, with TRBD2 matching over 15 bases. Germline CDR1 is MGHDK and CDR2 is SYGVNS. CDR3 length: 18 amino acids. The J segment lost 4 bases and the V segment lost 2 bases, leaving 7 bases of the junction unmatched. This CDR3 reads CASSEGTSGGRGADTQYF. For the CDR3, the DNA is TGTGCCAGCAGTGAAGGGACTAGCGGGGGGCGGGGGGCAGATACGCAGTATTTT.

The chain combines TRBV11-3 with TRBJ1-1; D is unclear. Germline V lookup: CDR1 SGHNT, CDR2 YENEEA. This CDR3 spans 14 amino acids. V gave up 4 bases and J gave up 3 bases, with 12 bases separating them. CDR3 in DNA: TGTGCCAGCAGCTGGCGCTTGACGGACACTGAAGCTTTCTTT. Protein product: CASSWRLTDTEAFF.

This clonotype was counted between two and nine times. The rearrangement uses TRBV5-4 and TRBJ2-5; TRBD2 matches at 7 bases. V lost 2 bases to trimming and J lost 1 base; unmatched junction nucleotides: 8. CDR1 is SGHNT, CDR2 YYREEE, per germline (reference sequence). The CDR3 totals 16 residues. CDR3 DNA: TGTGCCAGCAGCTTCAGGGTGCCTAGCGGCCAAGAGACCCAGTACTTC. It yields the protein CASSFRVPSGQETQYF.

At least ten counts were recorded for this clonotype. The rearrangement uses TRBV10-1 and TRBJ1-1, with no clear D. V lost 4 bases to trimming and J lost 2 bases, with 8 bases between them. Germline V gives CDR1 WNHNN, CDR2 SYGVQD (reference sequence). The CDR3 spans 13 residues. CDR3 loop: CASSADSNTEAFF. The CDR3 nucleotides are TGCGCCAGCAGTGCGGATTCCAACACTGAAGCTTTCTTT.

The DNA for the CDR3 is TGTGCCAGCAGCTTAGTATGGCAGCATACCTATGGCTACACCTTC. As protein: CASSLVWQHTYGYTF. This chain joins TRBV7-9 and TRBJ1-2; D not resolved. V was cut by 1 base and J by 4 bases, with 13 bases left in between. CDR1 SEHNR and CDR2 FQNEAQ come from the germline V gene (reference sequence). This CDR3 contains 15 residues.

The chain recombines TRBV19 with TRBJ1-4; maybe TRBD1 (6 bases). Deletions cut 5 bases from V and 13 bases from J, with 20 bases between. This CDR3 is built from 14 residues. Germline CDR1 and CDR2: LNHDA and SQIVND (reference sequence). The DNA for the CDR3 is TGTGCCAGTAGTGTAATGGGAACAGGGAGCGGACTGTTTTTT. Amino acids: CASSVMGTGSGLFF.

The chain uses TRBV5-6 and TRBJ2-5; 11 nucleotides line up with TRBD1. In germline, CDR1 is SGHDT, CDR2 YYEEEE. Trimming at V came to 0 bases and at J to 9 bases, leaving 16 bases not matched to a gene. This CDR3 is 18 amino acids long. The chain's CDR3 is CASSLAGQGALGNQPQYF. The CDR3 region has the DNA TGTGCCAGCAGCTTGGCCGGACAGGGGGCGTTGGGCAATCAGCCCCAGTACTTC.